This T cell receptor beta chain originates from a study of CD8 T cells in ankylosing spondylitis. Study-level points and caveats: Within ankylosing spondylitis blood, a TCR beta motif made up of seven to nine highly homologous variants appeared to be characteristic. Matched ankylosing spondylitis synovial fluid reportedly contained a significantly enriched population of disease-linked clones.

Only a few counts were recorded for this clonotype. Its target is not known. TCRdb re-called the 5' RACE reads through MiXCR, storing one row per CDR3 protein. Of 670,000 or so distinct CDR3 sequences listed, around 20% were seen once; the top ten hold under 20%. This CDR3 region has 14 residues. CDR1 and CDR2 (germline): MNHEY, SVGEGT. Trimming shortened V by 4 bases and J by 1 base, and 10 bases separated the two germline ends. Material for sequencing was blood, either unsorted or a sorted T cell fraction (not recorded which). This chain connects TRBV6-2 or TRBV6-3 to TRBJ1-1; D is ambiguous. The clonotype originates from a male donor with ankylosing spondylitis. The CDR3 coding sequence is TGTGCCAGCAGTTCGCTACACGAGAACACTGAAGCTTTCTTT. This encodes CASSSLHENTEAFF.